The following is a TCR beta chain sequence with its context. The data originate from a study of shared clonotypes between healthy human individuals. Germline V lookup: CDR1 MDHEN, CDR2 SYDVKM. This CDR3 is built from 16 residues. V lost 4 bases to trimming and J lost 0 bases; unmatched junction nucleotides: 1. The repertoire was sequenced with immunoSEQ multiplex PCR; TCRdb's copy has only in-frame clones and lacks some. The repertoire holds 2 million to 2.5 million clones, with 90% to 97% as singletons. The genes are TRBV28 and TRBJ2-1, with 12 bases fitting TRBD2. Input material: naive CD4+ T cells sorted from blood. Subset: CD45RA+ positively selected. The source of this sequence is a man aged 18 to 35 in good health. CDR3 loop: CASSWTSGDSYNEQFF. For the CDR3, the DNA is TGTGCCAGCAGTTGGACTAGCGGGGACTCCTACAATGAGCAGTTCTTC. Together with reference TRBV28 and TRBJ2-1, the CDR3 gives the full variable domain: DVKVTQSSRYLVKRTGEKVFLECVQDMDHENMFWYRQDPGLGLRLIYFSYDVKMKEKGDIPEGYSVSREKKERFSLILESASTNQTSMYLCASSWTSGDSYNEQFFGPGTRLTVL.